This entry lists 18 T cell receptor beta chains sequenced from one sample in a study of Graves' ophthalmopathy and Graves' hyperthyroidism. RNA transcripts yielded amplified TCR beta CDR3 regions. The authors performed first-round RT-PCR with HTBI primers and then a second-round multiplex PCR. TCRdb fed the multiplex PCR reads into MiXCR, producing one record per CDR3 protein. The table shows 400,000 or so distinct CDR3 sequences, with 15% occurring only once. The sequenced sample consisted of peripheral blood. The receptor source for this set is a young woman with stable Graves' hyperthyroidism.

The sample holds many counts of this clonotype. The CDR3 DNA is TGTGCCAGCAGCTTAGAACGGCACTATGGCTACACCTTC. Translated, it gives CASSLERHYGYTF. V and J are TRBV7-2 and TRBJ1-2; no clear D. V was cut by 1 base and J by 3 bases, with 6 bases left in between. The CDR3 sequence is 13 residues long. Germline V gene lookup returns CDR1 SGHTA and CDR2 FQGNSA.

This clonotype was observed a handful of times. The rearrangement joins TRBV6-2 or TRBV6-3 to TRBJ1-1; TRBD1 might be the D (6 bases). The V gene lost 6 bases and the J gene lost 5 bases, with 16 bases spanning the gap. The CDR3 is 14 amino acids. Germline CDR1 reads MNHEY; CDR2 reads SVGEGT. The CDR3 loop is CASSPWRGRTEAFF. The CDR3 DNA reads TGTGCCAGCAGCCCCTGGAGGGGGAGGACTGAAGCTTTCTTT.

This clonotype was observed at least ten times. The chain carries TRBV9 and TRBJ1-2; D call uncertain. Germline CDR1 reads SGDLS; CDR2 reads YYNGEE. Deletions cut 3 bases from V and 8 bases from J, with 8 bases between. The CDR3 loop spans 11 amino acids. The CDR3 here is CASSAEGGYTF. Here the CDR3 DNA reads TGTGCCAGCAGCGCCGAAGGAGGCTACACCTTC.

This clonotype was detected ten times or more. The CDR3 bases are TGTGCCAGCAGTGCCTCGGACGGACTCTCTGGGGCCAACGTCCTGACTTTC. Protein sequence: CASSASDGLSGANVLTF. This chain uses TRBV25-1 with TRBJ2-6, with D tentatively TRBD2 (5 bases). Germline CDR1 and CDR2: MGHDK and SYGVNS. This CDR3 is 17 amino acids long. Trimming removed 4 bases from V and 0 bases from J, with 13 bases in between.

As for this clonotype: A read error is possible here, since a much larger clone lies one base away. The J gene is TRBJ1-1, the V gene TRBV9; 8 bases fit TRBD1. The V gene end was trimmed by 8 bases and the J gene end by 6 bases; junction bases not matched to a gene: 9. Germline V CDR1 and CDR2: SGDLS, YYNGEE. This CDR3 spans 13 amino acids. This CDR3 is CASSQGASSEAFF. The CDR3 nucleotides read TGTGCCAGTTCCCAGGGGGCGAGCTCTGAAGCTTTCTTT.

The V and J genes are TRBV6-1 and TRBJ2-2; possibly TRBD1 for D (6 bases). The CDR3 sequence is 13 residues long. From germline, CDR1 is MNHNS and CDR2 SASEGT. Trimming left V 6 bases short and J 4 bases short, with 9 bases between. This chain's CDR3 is CASRARGTGELFF. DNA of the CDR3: TGTGCCAGCAGAGCCAGGGGCACCGGGGAGCTGTTTTTT.

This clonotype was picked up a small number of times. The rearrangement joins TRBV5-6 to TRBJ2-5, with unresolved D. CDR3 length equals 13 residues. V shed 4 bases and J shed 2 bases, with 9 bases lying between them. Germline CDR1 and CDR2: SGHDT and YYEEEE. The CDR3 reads CASSKDGQETQYF. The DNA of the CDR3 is TGTGCCAGCAGCAAGGACGGGCAAGAGACCCAGTACTTC. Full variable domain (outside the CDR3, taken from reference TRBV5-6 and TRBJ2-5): DAGVTQSPTHLIKTRGQQVTLRCSPKSGHDTVSWYQQALGQGPQFIFQYYEEEERQRGNFPDRFSGHQFPNYSSELNVNALLLGDSALYLCASSKDGQETQYFGPGTRLLVL.

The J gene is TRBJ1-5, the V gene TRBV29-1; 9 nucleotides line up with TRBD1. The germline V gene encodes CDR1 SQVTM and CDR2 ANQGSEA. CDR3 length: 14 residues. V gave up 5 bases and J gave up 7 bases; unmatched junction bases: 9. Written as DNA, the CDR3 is TGCAGCGTTTCTCGGGACAGGGTAGGGCAGCCCCAGCATTTT. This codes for CSVSRDRVGQPQHF.

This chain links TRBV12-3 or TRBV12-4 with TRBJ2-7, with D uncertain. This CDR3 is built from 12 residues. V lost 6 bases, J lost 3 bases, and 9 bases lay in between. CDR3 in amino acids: CASSAPLYEQYF. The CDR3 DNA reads TGTGCCAGCAGCGCGCCCCTCTACGAGCAGTACTTC.

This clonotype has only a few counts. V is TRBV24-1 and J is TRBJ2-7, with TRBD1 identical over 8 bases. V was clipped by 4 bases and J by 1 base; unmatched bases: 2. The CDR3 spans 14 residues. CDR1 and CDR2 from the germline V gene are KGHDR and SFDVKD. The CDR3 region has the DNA TGTGCCACCAGTGACCGGGACAGGTCCTACGAGCAGTACTTC. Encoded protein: CATSDRDRSYEQYF.

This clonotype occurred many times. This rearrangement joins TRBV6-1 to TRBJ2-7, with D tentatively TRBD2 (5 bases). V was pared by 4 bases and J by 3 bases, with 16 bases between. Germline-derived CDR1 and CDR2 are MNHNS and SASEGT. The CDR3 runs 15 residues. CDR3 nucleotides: TGTGCCAGCAGTGCCAAAGGACTGGCCTTCTACGAGCAGTACTTC. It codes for CASSAKGLAFYEQYF.

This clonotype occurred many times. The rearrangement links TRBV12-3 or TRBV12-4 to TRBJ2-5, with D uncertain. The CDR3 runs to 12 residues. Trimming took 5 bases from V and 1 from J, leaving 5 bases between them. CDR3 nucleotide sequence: TGTGCCAGCAGTCAGGCCCAAGAGACCCAGTACTTC. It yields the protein CASSQAQETQYF.

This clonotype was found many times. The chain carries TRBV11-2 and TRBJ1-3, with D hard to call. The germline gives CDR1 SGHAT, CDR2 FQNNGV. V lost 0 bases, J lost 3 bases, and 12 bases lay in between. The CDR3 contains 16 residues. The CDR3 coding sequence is TGTGCCAGCAGCTTAGAACTGGTATCTTTTGGAAACACCATATATTTT. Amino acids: CASSLELVSFGNTIYF.

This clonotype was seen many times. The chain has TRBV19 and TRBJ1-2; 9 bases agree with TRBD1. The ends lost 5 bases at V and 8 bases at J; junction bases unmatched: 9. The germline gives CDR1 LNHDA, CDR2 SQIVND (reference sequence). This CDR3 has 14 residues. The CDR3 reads CASSPQGAPGGYTF. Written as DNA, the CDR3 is TGTGCCAGTAGTCCACAGGGGGCGCCGGGGGGCTACACCTTC.

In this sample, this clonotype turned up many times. The CDR3 DNA reads TGTGCCAGCAGCTCCAAGACTAGCGGGGGGGCGGAGACCCAGTACTTC. It specifies CASSSKTSGGAETQYF. V gene TRBV5-6 combines with J gene TRBJ2-5; 14 bases line up with TRBD2. CDR1 SGHDT and CDR2 YYEEEE come from the germline V gene. There are 16 residues in the CDR3. Losses at the gene ends were 3 bases for V and 5 bases for J; bases not matched to a gene: 6.

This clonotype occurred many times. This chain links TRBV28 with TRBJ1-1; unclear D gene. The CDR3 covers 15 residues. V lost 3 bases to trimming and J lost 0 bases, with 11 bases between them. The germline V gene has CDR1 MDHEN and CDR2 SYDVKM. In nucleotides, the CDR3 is TGTGCCAGCAGTTTCTTTGGTGGGATGAACACTGAAGCTTTCTTT. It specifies CASSFFGGMNTEAFF.

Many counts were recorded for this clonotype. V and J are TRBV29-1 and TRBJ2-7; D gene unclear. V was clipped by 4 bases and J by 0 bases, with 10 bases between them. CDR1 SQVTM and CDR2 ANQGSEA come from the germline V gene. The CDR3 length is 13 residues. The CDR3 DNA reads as TGCAGCGTTGCAACAGTTTCCTCCTACGAGCAGTACTTC. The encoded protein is CSVATVSSYEQYF.

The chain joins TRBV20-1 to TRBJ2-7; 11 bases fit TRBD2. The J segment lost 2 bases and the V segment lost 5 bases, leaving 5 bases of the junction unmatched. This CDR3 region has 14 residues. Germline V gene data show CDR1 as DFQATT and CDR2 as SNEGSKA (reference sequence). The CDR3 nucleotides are TGCAGTGCTCCCCGACTAGCGGGGCCCTACGAGCAGTACTTC. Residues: CSAPRLAGPYEQYF.